The 2 T cell receptor beta chains below were found in one sample sequenced in a study of technical replicates of blood from a few donors. Method: immunoSEQ multiplex PCR; TCRdb's copy keeps in-frame clones and lacks some. The sample carries approximately 87,000 clones, roughly 94% recorded once. Sequencing used T cells isolated from PBMCs. The receptors here all came from a human donor in good health.

The genes are TRBV19 and TRBJ2-7; 11 bases are a match to TRBD1. With 6 bases clipped from V and 3 bases from J, the junction kept 7 bases outside the gene matches. Per the germline V gene, CDR1 is LNHDA and CDR2 is SQIVND (reference sequence). The CDR3 runs to 15 residues. CDR3 coding DNA: TGTGCCAGTAGCAATGCCGGGACAGGGGGCTACGAGCAGTACTTC. Amino acid sequence: CASSNAGTGGYEQYF.

V is TRBV27 and J is TRBJ2-2; perhaps TRBD2 as D (6 bases). V lost 5 bases to trimming and J lost 8 bases, with 24 bases between them. The CDR3 loop spans 17 amino acids. CDR1 is MNHEY, CDR2 SMNVEV, per germline (reference sequence). The CDR3 is CASSLTSGTAELGELFF. The CDR3 DNA follows: TGTGCCAGCAGTCTTACCTCCGGGACTGCCGAACTTGGGGAGCTGTTTTTT.